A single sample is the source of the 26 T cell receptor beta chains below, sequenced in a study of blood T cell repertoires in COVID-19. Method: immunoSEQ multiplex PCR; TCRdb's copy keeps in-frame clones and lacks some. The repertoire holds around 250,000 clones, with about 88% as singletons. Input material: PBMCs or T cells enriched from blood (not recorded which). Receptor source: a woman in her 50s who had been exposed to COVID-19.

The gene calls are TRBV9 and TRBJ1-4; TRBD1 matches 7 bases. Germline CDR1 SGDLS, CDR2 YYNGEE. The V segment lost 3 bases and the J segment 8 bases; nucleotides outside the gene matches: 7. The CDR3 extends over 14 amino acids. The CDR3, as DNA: TGTGCCAGCAGCGCCCGACAGGGTGGGGAAAAACTGTTTTTT. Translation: CASSARQGGEKLFF.

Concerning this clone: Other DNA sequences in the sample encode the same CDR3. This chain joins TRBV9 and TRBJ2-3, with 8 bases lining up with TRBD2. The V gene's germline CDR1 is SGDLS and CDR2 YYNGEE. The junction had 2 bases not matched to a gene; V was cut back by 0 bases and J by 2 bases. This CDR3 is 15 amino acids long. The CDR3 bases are TGTGCCAGCAGCGTAGGCGGGGGGCACACAGATACGCAGTATTTT. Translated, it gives CASSVGGGHTDTQYF.

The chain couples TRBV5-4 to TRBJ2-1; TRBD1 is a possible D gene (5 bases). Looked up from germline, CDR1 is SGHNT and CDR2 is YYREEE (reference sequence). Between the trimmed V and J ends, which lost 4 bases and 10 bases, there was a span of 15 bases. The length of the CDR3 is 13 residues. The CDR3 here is CASSPAGPGEQFF. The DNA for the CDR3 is TGTGCCAGCAGCCCGGCCGGACCAGGGGAGCAGTTCTTC.

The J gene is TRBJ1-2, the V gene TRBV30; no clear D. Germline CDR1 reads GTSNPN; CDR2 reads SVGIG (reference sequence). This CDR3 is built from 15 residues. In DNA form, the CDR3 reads TGTGCGGGTGTCCCCCTTCAGACTCTCAACTATGGCTACACCTTC. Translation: CAGVPLQTLNYGYTF.

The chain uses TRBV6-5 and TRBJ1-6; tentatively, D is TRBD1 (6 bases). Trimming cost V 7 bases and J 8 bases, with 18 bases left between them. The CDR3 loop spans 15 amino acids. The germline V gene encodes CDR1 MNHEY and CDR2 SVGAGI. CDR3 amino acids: CASKQVQGGYSPLHF. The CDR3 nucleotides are TGTGCCAGCAAACAAGTACAGGGAGGGTATTCACCCCTCCACTTT.

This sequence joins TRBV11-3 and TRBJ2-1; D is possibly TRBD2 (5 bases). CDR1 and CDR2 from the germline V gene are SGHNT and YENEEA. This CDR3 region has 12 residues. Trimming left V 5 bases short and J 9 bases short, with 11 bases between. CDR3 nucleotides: TGTGCCAGCAGCCTTAGCGCGGGTGAGCAGTTCTTC. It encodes CASSLSAGEQFF.

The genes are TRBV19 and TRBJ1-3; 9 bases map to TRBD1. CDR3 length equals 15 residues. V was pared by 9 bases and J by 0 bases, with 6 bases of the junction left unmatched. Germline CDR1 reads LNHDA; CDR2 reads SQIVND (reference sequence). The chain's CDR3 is CASTQDRGSGNTIYF. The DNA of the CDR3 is TGTGCCAGCACTCAGGACAGGGGCTCTGGAAACACCATATATTTT. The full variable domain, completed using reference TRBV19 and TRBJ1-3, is DGGITQSPKYLFRKEGQNVTLSCEQNLNHDAMYWYRQDPGQGLRLIYYSQIVNDFQKGDIAEGYSVSREKKESFPLTVTSAQKNPTAFYLCASTQDRGSGNTIYFGEGSWLTVV.

Here the CDR3 reads CASSRLATNTDTQYF. The CDR3 nucleotides are TGTGCCAGCAGCCGTCTAGCGACTAACACAGATACGCAGTATTTT. The chain uses TRBV9 and TRBJ2-3, with D perhaps TRBD2 (6 bases). The CDR3 extends over 15 amino acids. Trimming left V 4 bases short and J 2 bases short, with 14 bases between. Germline V gives CDR1 SGDLS, CDR2 YYNGEE.

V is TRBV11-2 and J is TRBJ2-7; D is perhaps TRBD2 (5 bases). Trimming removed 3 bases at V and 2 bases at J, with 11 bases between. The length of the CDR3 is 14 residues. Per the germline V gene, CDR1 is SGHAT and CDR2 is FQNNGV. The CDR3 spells CASSLGDGPYEQYF. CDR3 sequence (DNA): TGTGCCAGCAGCTTGGGAGACGGTCCCTACGAGCAGTACTTC.

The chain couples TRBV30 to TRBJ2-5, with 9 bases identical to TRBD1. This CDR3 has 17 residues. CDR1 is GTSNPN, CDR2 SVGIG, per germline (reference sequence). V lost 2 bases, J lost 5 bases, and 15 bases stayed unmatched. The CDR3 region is CAWSYTGTGRVSETQYF. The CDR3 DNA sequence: TGTGCCTGGAGTTATACCGGGACAGGGAGGGTCTCCGAGACCCAGTACTTC.

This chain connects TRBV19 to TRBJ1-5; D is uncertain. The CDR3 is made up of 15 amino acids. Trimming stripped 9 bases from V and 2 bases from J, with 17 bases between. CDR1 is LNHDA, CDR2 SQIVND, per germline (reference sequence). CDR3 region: CASRIQNIGNQPQHF. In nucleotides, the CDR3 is TGTGCCAGCCGGATACAGAATATAGGCAATCAGCCCCAGCATTTT.

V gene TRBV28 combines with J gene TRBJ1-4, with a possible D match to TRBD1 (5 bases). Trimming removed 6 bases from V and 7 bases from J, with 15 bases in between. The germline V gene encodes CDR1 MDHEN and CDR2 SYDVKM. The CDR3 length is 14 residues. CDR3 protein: CASSLGGIGEKLFF. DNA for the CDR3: TGTGCCAGCAGCCTGGGGGGGATCGGTGAAAAACTGTTTTTT.

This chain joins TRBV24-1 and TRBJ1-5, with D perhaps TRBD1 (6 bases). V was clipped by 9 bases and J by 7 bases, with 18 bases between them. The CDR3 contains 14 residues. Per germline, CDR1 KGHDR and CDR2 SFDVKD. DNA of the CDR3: TGTGCCACCGTCTCGCGGGCGGGGGGCCAGCCCCAGCATTTT. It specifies CATVSRAGGQPQHF.

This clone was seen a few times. CDR3 DNA: TGTGCCAGCAGTGAAAGACTTGGTAGCGGGGGGCTACTACTCCCCTACAATGAGCAGTTCTTC. Its translation: CASSERLGSGGLLLPYNEQFF. The V gene is TRBV6-1, the J gene TRBJ2-1; TRBD2 aligns across 10 bases. CDR3 length: 21 residues. Germline V gene sequence: CDR1 MNHNS, CDR2 SASEGT. With 2 bases clipped from V and 2 bases from J, the junction kept 18 bases outside the gene matches.

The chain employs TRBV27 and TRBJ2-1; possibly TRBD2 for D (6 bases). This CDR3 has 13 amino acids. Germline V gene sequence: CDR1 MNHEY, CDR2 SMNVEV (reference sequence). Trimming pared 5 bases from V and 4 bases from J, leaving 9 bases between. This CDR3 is CASSRGTYNEQFF. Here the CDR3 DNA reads TGTGCCAGCAGTCGCGGGACGTACAATGAGCAGTTCTTC.

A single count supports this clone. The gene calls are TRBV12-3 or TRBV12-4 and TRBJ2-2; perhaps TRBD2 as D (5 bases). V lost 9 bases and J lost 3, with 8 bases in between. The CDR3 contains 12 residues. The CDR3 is CASLEDTGELFF. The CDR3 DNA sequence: TGTGCCAGTCTGGAGGACACCGGGGAGCTGTTTTTT.

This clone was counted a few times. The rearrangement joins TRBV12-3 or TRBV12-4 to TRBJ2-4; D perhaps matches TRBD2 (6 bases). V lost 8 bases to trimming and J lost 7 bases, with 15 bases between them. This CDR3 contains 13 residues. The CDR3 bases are TGTGCCAGCTCTAGCTTGGCGGGGAACATTCAGTACTTC. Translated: CASSSLAGNIQYF.

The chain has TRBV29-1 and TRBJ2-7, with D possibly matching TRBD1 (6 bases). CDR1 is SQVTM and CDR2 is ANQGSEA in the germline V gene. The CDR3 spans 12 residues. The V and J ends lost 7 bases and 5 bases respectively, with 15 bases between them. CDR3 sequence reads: CSAATHRDEQYF. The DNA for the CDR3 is TGCAGCGCGGCGACCCACAGGGACGAGCAGTACTTC.

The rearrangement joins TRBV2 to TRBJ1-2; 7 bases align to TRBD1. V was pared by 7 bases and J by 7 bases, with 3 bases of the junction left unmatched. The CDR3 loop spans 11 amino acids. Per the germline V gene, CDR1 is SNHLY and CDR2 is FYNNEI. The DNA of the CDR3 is TGTGCCAGCACCCGGACAGGTGGCTACACCTTC. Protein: CASTRTGGYTF.

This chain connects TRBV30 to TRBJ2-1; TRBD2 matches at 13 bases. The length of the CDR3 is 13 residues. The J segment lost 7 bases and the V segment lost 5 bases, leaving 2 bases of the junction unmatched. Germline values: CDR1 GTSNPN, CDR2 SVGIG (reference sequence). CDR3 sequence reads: CAWGTSGANEQFF. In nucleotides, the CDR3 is TGTGCCTGGGGGACTAGCGGGGCGAATGAGCAGTTCTTC.

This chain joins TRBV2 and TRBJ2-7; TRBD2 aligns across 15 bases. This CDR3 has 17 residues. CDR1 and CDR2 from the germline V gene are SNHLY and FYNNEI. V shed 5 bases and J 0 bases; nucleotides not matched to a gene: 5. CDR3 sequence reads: CASSQPGLAGGSYEQYF. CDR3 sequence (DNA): TGTGCCAGCAGTCAACCGGGACTAGCGGGGGGCTCCTACGAGCAGTACTTC.

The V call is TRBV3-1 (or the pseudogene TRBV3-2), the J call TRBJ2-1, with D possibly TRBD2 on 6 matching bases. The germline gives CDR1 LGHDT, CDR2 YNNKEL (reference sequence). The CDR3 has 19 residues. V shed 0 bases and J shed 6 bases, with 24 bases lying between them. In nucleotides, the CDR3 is TGTGCCAGCAGCCAAGACTCCCCCTGGACTTTTGGGGGGACCAATGAGCAGTTCTTC. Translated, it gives CASSQDSPWTFGGTNEQFF.

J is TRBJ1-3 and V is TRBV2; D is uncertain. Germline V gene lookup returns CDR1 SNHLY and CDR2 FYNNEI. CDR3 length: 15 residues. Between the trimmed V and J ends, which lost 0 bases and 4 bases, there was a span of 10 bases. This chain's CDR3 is CASSEALPGGNTIYF. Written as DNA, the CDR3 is TGTGCCAGCAGTGAAGCGCTTCCGGGAGGAAACACCATATATTTT.

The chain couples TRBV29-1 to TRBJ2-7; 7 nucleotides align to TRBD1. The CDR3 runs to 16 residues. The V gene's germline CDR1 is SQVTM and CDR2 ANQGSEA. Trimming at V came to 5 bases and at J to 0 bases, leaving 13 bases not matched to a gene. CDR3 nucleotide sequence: TGCAGCGTTCGAATAATCCGGGACAGCTACTCCTACGAGCAGTACTTC. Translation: CSVRIIRDSYSYEQYF.

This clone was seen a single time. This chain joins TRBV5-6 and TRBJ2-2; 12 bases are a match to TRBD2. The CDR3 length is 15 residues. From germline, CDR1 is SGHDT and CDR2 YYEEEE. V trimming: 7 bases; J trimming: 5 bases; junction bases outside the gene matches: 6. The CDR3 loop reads CASGGLAGSTGELFF. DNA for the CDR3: TGTGCCAGCGGGGGACTAGCGGGTTCGACCGGGGAGCTGTTTTTT.

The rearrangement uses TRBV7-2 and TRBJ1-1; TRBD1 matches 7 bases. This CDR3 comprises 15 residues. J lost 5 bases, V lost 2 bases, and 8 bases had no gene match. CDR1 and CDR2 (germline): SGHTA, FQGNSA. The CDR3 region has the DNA TGTGCCAGCAGCTTAATTGGCAGGGGGTCGACTGAAGCTTTCTTT. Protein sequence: CASSLIGRGSTEAFF.